The rows below give T cell receptor beta chains drawn from one sample of a study of blood T cell repertoires in COVID-19. Method: immunoSEQ multiplex PCR; TCRdb's copy keeps in-frame clones and lacks some. The top ten clones hold under 8% of a sample with some 320,000 clones, around 88% of them seen once. Source material: peripheral blood. The source is a woman in her twenties or thirties who had recovered from COVID-19. Both conserved end residues are part of each CDR3.

cdr3_aa	v_call	j_call
CASSLASEQYF	TRBV5-6	TRBJ2-7
CASSRVTDDSNQPQHF	TRBV21-1	TRBJ1-5
CASSPGPSGNTIYF	TRBV19	TRBJ1-3
CATIPLAGGINEQFF	TRBV15	TRBJ2-1
CASSLGLSYEQYF	TRBV7-3	TRBJ2-7
CAWSSFLGAGDSPLHF	TRBV30	TRBJ1-6
CATSRLPQETQYF	TRBV15	TRBJ2-5
CASSELDRADTEAFF	TRBV25-1	TRBJ1-1
CASSPRTRAVEQYF	TRBV6-5	TRBJ2-7
CASSGGTAGELFF	TRBV10-1	TRBJ2-2
CSVEMARGGYTF	TRBV29-1	TRBJ1-2
CATSRAEGSRETQYF	TRBV15	TRBJ2-5
CASSLRGGGNEQYF	TRBV7-9	TRBJ2-7
CASTLGSSRGRRGYTF	TRBV28	TRBJ1-2
CASSYLGLANPTDTQYF	TRBV6-2/TRBV6-3	TRBJ2-3
CASSDRTGGNYNSPLHF	TRBV6-4	TRBJ1-6
CASSLSGQGNLGYTF	TRBV7-2	TRBJ1-2
CAISATSPPEQFF	TRBV10-3	TRBJ2-1
CASSLGRGRTGELFF	TRBV27	TRBJ2-2
CASTKTGSGGYTF	TRBV12-3/TRBV12-4	TRBJ1-2
CASAPGGFAGNTIYF	TRBV6-5	TRBJ1-3
CASSSLGAGELFF	TRBV12-3/TRBV12-4	TRBJ2-2
CASRATGTYNEQFF	TRBV9	TRBJ2-1
CSVGNLGQNTEAFF	TRBV29-1	TRBJ1-1
CASRVGQGGADTQYF	TRBV6-5	TRBJ2-3
CAISGRQDTGASYEQYF	TRBV10-3	TRBJ2-7
CSVTDTGNTIYF	TRBV29-1	TRBJ1-3
CASSLGGNSPLHF	TRBV7-9	TRBJ1-6
CASSDLAGDTGELFF	TRBV25-1	TRBJ2-2
CASSRMGVSYNEQFF	TRBV7-3	TRBJ2-1
CASSQVLSGNTIYF	TRBV4-1	TRBJ1-3
CASSFGQGAFPGSPLHF	TRBV5-6	TRBJ1-6
CASSPDTYLSYEQYF	TRBV19	TRBJ2-7
CAISGVGGGEQFF	TRBV10-3	TRBJ2-1
CASSQETLAGGRNEQFF	TRBV4-1	TRBJ2-1
CASSPLLAGGAYEQYF	TRBV11-1	TRBJ2-7
CASRGGVRDTEAFF	TRBV28	TRBJ1-1
CASRGSSTDTQYF	TRBV11-2	TRBJ2-3
CASSPDRVRVYEQYF	TRBV2	TRBJ2-7
CASSGSNEKLFF	TRBV18	TRBJ1-4
CASSSPGQGSTEAFF	TRBV5-6	TRBJ1-1
CASSTVQASQAFF	TRBV25-1	TRBJ1-1
CASSREEYTEAFF	TRBV7-9	TRBJ1-1
CASQGQYNQPQHF	TRBV12-3/TRBV12-4	TRBJ1-5
CASSLSRDADTQYF	TRBV7-2	TRBJ2-3
CASTRDSPLHF	TRBV6-6	TRBJ1-6
CASSVDRPYEQYF	TRBV5-8	TRBJ2-7
CASSRPSGNTIYF	TRBV11-2	TRBJ1-3
CASSFPKETQYF	TRBV27	TRBJ2-5
CASTEGTYNSPLHF	TRBV19	TRBJ1-6
CATSETGGGYTF	TRBV24-1	TRBJ1-2
CASSEAPGALRTSGANVLTF	TRBV6-1	TRBJ2-6
CASSHEQGANYEQYF	TRBV3-1/TRBV3-2	TRBJ2-7
CASTSSGGADTQYF	TRBV28	TRBJ2-3
CASSPGTGGAETQYF	TRBV3-1/TRBV3-2	TRBJ2-5
CSVRGATF	TRBV20-1	TRBJ1-2